This T cell receptor beta chain was sequenced in a study of blood T cells in healthy people across ages. Collection of roughly 10 milliliters of peripheral blood was performed for each donor. It was with a sample-barcoded 5' primer and a J-beta primer mix that a second PCR of roughly 7 to 12 cycles was run. A single record per CDR3 protein comes from TCRdb applying MiXCR to the 5' RACE reads. The top ten clones hold 30% of a sample with 720,000 or so distinct CDR3 sequences, 40% to 45% of them seen once. Study observations and caveats: Shifts in expanded clonotypes may have been confounded by donor CMV status, which was unknown. PBMCs went unsorted, and a conclusive naive versus antigen-experienced comparison was therefore prevented.

The CDR3 spans 15 residues. Germline loops: CDR1 DFQATT, CDR2 SNEGSKA (reference sequence). A remark on this clonotype: No antigen is known for it.

This TCR was sampled from an elderly man in good health. The chain is built from TRBV20-1 and TRBJ2-1; D gene ambiguous. The J call may be wrong; the DNA end is better matched by TRBJ2-7. The specimen was blood. The CDR3 is CSARVSRSSYNEQYF. The DNA of the CDR3 is TGCAGTGCTAGAGTTAGTCGGAGCTCCTACAATGAGCAGTACTTC.